This TCR beta chain was recovered during a study of cytomegalovirus exposure and HLA in healthy donors (dated by TCRdb to 2017 to 2019). Study-level background: An earlier analysis of a few hundred of the donors reported approximately 280 Gb of sequence data and roughly 120 million unique TCR beta sequences obtained from around 190 million T cells. Besides the first cohort of under 700 subjects, a separate validation cohort made up of 95 to 150 different subjects was used. The study profiled the T cell repertoires of fewer than 850 subjects by immunosequencing and related them to cytomegalovirus serostatus. High-throughput TCR immunosequencing, statistical association of individual TCRs with disease status, and machine learning were combined to predict cytomegalovirus infection status. The later analysis used no new phenotypic data to find candidate immune exposures, relying instead on TCR beta sequences and their occurrence across donors. Donor age, sex, ethnicity and CMV serostatus were collected together with the repertoire data. Four or five DR-DQ haplotypes were treated as single units for association and clustering because of strong linkage in the cohort. About 310 gigabases of sequencing data and approximately 84 million unique TCR sequences were included in an early release covering over 600 HLA-typed donors. Of the approximately 400 genotyped donors, 65% to 90% were placed in the genetic ancestry cluster associated with self-reported Caucasian donors. The aim of the study was to test whether cataloging public T cell receptors could identify signatures of past pathogen exposure. Both class I and class II loci were covered by HLA typing, at four-digit resolution. A later analysis re-examined previously published TCR beta repertoires from about 670 donors and added high-resolution HLA genotyping to investigate patterns of TCR occurrence. On average, roughly 250,000 unique TCR beta nucleotide sequences were sequenced per donor among 398 genotyped donors of the cohort, with roughly 18% of those sequences being non-productive. The number of typed donors differed by locus: about 620-640 for A, B, C, DRB1 and DQB1; 500 to 550 for DQA1; approximately 600 for DPA1; and about 470 for DPB1. Every repertoire in the discovery cohort had been generated on one and the same sequencing platform. To decide whether each TCR beta V gene segment behaved as functional or pseudogenic, an earlier analysis of some 540 of the donors relied on high-throughput TCR beta sequencing. A later genetic analysis took genome-wide SNP genotypes for about 55% of the roughly 670 donors and used that subset as a discovery cohort. What the authors observed across the whole study: The classifier was reported to diagnose cytomegalovirus status with high specificity and sensitivity in both the original cohort and the validation cohort. The study listed 164 TCR beta chains as associated with cytomegalovirus. Linkage disequilibrium might explain the correlated functional status among segregating V segments, but an unknown experimental factor could not be ruled out. The earlier analysis of some 540 of the donors excluded approximately 15 rarely observed V segments, including chromosome 9 orphons, because counts were too low. Assigning TCR associations to individual alleles was difficult when HLA alleles, especially DR and DQ, strongly co-occurred. A cluster of highly shared sequence variants was judged likely to represent a technical artifact of the sequencing pipeline. The 87-base-pair reads could not distinguish some IMGT-functional V segments, including TRBV6-2 and TRBV6-3, so those segments were excluded. An association between a missense DCLRE1C variant and V-gene and J-gene trimming of TCR beta chains was found in a later genetic analysis and replicated in an independent cohort. While some public TCRs were present in many individuals, most TCR sequences turned up only very rarely across donors. In vitro tests confirmed that a few of the cytomegalovirus-associated TCR beta chains recognize cytomegalovirus antigens. In an earlier analysis of roughly 560 of the donors, most TCR beta V segments were observed in productive rearrangements about 87% or about 30% of the time, broadly matching IMGT annotations. For the cohort, immune exposure information was limited to CMV serostatus. A further reported finding was that TCR beta sequences accurately predicted the HLA-A and HLA-B alleles for most subjects in the first cohort. Several of the top co-occurrence clusters appeared to be linked to parvovirus B19, influenza, CMV and Epstein-Barr virus, according to a later analysis. Specific HLA alleles were associated with roughly 16,000 TCR beta sequences at a false discovery rate of 0.05 in a later analysis. Compared with equally common non-associated chains, HLA-associated TCR beta chains in a later analysis were more clonally expanded and had lower generation probabilities. Compared with the approximately 600-donor mean, donors in an Asian-associated ancestry cluster had fewer N-insertions in productive TCRs, according to a later genetic analysis. It was suggested by the authors that the approach could potentially be generalized to other disease states and immunological phenotypes. Most CMV-associated TCR beta chains appeared to be HLA-restricted in a later analysis, and the HLA associations seemed to be driven largely by CMV exposure. Presence/absence analyses assumed roughly uniform sequencing depth across donors, an assumption that may not hold. In a later analysis, the rate of TCR association differed among HLA loci, with DRB1 alleles having the most associated TCRs and HLA-C alleles having the fewest. The cohort was sequenced for TCR beta chains only, and without alpha or paired-chain data the features that could be detected were limited. Because some donors lacked HLA typing at each locus, the association tests relied only on the typed subset.

V lost 4 bases and J lost 5 bases; the stretch between them is 21 bases long. From the cysteine through the phenylalanine, the CDR3 covers 16 amino acids. Left in the record is the CDR3 DNA by itself, 48 bases read in frame from the first base. The germline V gene gives CDR1 as MDHEN and CDR2 as SYDVKM. As for this clone: This receptor's antigen is unknown. Per-nucleotide qualities are absent, and no much larger clonotype sits a single base away.

The cohort was made up of about 610 healthy bone marrow donors. At the time of sampling, all cohort members were nominally healthy, though unrecorded immune exposures were likely present. The donor was CMV seronegative and was included in the group of about 350 seronegative cohort members. Each donor provided a peripheral blood sample, and peripheral blood mononuclear cells were used for TCR beta sequencing. The Qiagen DNeasy Blood Extraction Kit was used to extract genomic DNA from the blood cell samples. Library preparation employed the immunoSEQ multiplex PCR assay. The multiplex PCR relied on a mix of 60 forward primers for TCR Vbeta segments and 13 reverse primers for TCR Jbeta segments. The CDR3 region of rearranged TCR beta genes was amplified from genomic DNA by a multiplex PCR assay. The amplified TCR beta libraries were sequenced on the Illumina HiSeq System as 87-base-pair reads. In the authors' own workflow: Across the 600 to 700 repertoires, a later analysis counted tens of millions of unique TCR beta chains, roughly 11 million of which were shared by at least two donors. To remove PCR and sequencing errors, raw reads were error-corrected and collapsed into unique sequences using a nearest-neighbor algorithm that merged closely related sequences. V, D and J gene segments were assigned by aligning CDR3 sequences to IMGT reference sequences. For a sequence to be retained, a match of at least six nucleotides was required to both a V gene segment and a J gene segment. A rearrangement was called productive if the CDR3 had no stop codons and remained in frame with V and J, and every other rearrangement was called non-productive. CDR3 was defined according to IMGT convention as the region running from the second conserved V-encoded cysteine to the conserved J-encoded phenylalanine. Sequences without an unambiguous match to a single V gene segment were excluded from the earlier analysis of about 600 of the donors. An earlier analysis of almost 600 of the donors classified V segments as functional when productive rearrangements were above 56.7% and as segregating when the standard deviation between donors was above 5%. To diagnose cytomegalovirus status from the catalog of TCR beta chain sequences, a statistical classification framework was built. A later analysis assigned V and J genes by comparing TCR nucleotide sequences with IMGT/GENE-DB human TR gene sequences. Using the TCRdist pipeline, a later analysis assigned CDR3 sequences along with most-parsimonious VDJ recombination scenarios. A later analysis defined each TCR beta chain by its CDR3 amino acid sequence plus V-gene family, and excluded reads lacking a unique V-gene family. In a later analysis, fewer than 650 highly shared, low-generation-probability nucleotide sequences were removed to address suspected cross-contamination and a sequencing artifact. For each public chain, a later analysis derived a clonal expansion index from normalized ranks of inferred template counts within each repertoire. Generation probabilities in a later analysis came from a VDJ recombination model fitted to out-of-frame rearrangements, and those results were checked against IGoR. Hypergeometric tests were used in a later analysis to score TCR-TCR, TCR-HLA and TCR-CMV co-occurrence, with a repertoire-size bias correction applied to the TCR pairs. In a later analysis, false discovery rates were estimated by permuting HLA or CMV assignments 20 times. A later analysis grouped co-occurring TCRs with DBSCAN, adding TCRdist sequence similarity when clustering within HLA-allele-positive subsets. For co-occurrence clustering, repertoires with fewer than 30,000 or more than 120,000 public chains were excluded, along with roughly 5 repertoires with anomalous nucleotide sharing. Sourced from immuneACCESS, this table was stored by TCRdb with only in-frame sequences that have V and J called. A share of the clones is absent; for the studies checked, an unresolved V gene accounts for under half, and the remainder has no known explanation. V and J calls and clone size are given by that table; D and trimming were obtained from the DNA. In all, the sample holds about 190,000 clones, and over 70% of those were seen once. 1.5% to 2% of the sample lies in the top ten.

This clonotype originated in a woman aged 18-29 years in good health and CMV-seronegative. The sample was PBMCs. The rearranged chain carries TRBV28 and TRBJ2-7, with no D gene named confidently. The CDR3 amino acid sequence is: CASSSPSTTGSNEQYF. The nucleotide sequence reads as follows: TGTGCCAGCAGTTCCCCATCCACGACCGGGTCCAACGAGCAGTACTTC.